This is a list of T cell receptor beta chains from one sample in a study of regulatory and conventional T cells in RAG deficiency. Using immunoSEQ multiplex PCR, the repertoire was profiled, and TCRdb retains in-frame clones only, with some absent. The sample lists more than 9,500 clones; less than 95% were seen once. These same records also appear under a second study, on regulatory T cells.

The source material was CD127- CD25+ CD4+ Tregs sorted from blood. These receptors came from a human donor in good health. Both conserved end residues are part of each CDR3. The order of the fields is J gene, V gene, CDR3 length, CDR3 protein.

>TRBJ2-5|TRBV5-5|13
CASSPGQQETQYF
>TRBJ2-5|TRBV5-1|13
CASSLVAGQAQYF
>TRBJ2-7|TRBV7-2|15
CASSLMGQGFGEQYF
>TRBJ2-5|TRBV4-1|15
CASSQRQGRSETQYF
>TRBJ1-2|TRBV5-1|13
CASTQEGYYGYTF
>TRBJ1-1|TRBV7-9|14
CASSLSGGGTEAFF
>TRBJ1-1|TRBV19|15
CASSIGGVLNTEAFF
>TRBJ2-7|TRBV6-5|15
CASSWRGLSSYEQYF
>TRBJ1-4|TRBV7-9|15
CASSPVLEGYEKLFF
>TRBJ2-1|TRBV7-9|13
CASSFGGYNEQFF
>TRBJ2-2|TRBV5-1|15
CASSPQRGNTGELFF
>TRBJ2-1|TRBV20-1|11
CSARDRGEQFF
>TRBJ1-6|TRBV6-9|15
CASSSDREKTSPLHF
>TRBJ2-2|TRBV7-6|18
CASSHPSTSGGYTGELFF
>TRBJ2-7|TRBV29-1|12
CSVRGLVYEQYF
>TRBJ1-2|TRBV6-5|12
CASTRGAHGYTF
>TRBJ2-3|TRBV10-3|17
CAISDHSGGAGADTQYF
>TRBJ2-3|TRBV11-2|16
CASSPDGRGVKDTQYF
>TRBJ1-2|TRBV5-1|15
CASRPRTTGNYGYTF
>TRBJ1-2|TRBV6-5|15
CASSSRTGVYYGYTF
>TRBJ2-2|TRBV9|11
CASRRGGELFF
>TRBJ1-4|TRBV30|13
CAWKRGPNEKLFF
>TRBJ2-1|TRBV9|15
CASSIEVRTYNEQFF
>TRBJ2-7|TRBV19|13
CATAGLPTYEQYF
>TRBJ1-2|TRBV5-5|17
CASSYVSLAAANYGYTF
>TRBJ1-2|TRBV6-5|16
CASSYLPIHRGFGYTF
>TRBJ2-7|TRBV6-6|14
CASSYSRGAYEQYF
>TRBJ2-7|TRBV19|15
CASRSTGTGSYEQYF
>TRBJ2-3|TRBV6-5|14
CASSLREGMNTQYF
>TRBJ2-2|TRBV18|16
CASSPRLAGNTGELFF
>TRBJ2-3|TRBV19|14
CASSMTGTADTQYF
>TRBJ1-2|TRBV5-4|16
CASSLEGVRTAYGYTF
>TRBJ2-7|TRBV6-6|14
CASMGGQGYYEQYF
>TRBJ1-5|TRBV27|15
CASSLSWGRYQPQHF
>TRBJ2-3|TRBV6-1|13
CAARLAGTDTQYF
>TRBJ1-1|TRBV2|15
CASSAGQVVGAEAFF
>TRBJ1-6|TRBV5-1|14
CASSLERGGSPLHF
>TRBJ2-1|TRBV7-9|14
CASSHSGIQNEQFF
>TRBJ1-5|TRBV10-3|16
CAISEHGDSGIGAQHF
>TRBJ2-1|TRBV4-1|16
CASSQVRAAGAGEQFF
>TRBJ2-3|TRBV5-1|14
CASSLGGAADTQYF
>TRBJ2-5|TRBV2|16
CASTKLRLLYQETQYF
>TRBJ1-1|TRBV5-1|15
CASSLGGGGGTEAFF
>TRBJ1-1|TRBV6-6|15
CASSYSGQTNTEAFF
>TRBJ2-7|TRBV7-9|13
CASSPSGRYEQYF
>TRBJ2-1|TRBV7-9|13
CASSFFREDEQFF
>TRBJ1-4|TRBV5-4|19
CARSRDSGGVRRFREKLFF
>TRBJ1-3|TRBV11-2|17
CASSLDEHRGVRNTIYF
>TRBJ1-4|TRBV19|15
CASSLRMSTNEKLFF
>TRBJ2-7|TRBV16|13
CASSHIQGAEQYF
>TRBJ2-5|TRBV5-1|11
CASSFSGTQYF
>TRBJ2-3|TRBV9|18
CASSTGLAGLSSTDTQYF
>TRBJ1-2|TRBV6-5|12
CASSYGGYGYTF
>TRBJ1-4|TRBV14|14
CASSQAGTNEKLFF